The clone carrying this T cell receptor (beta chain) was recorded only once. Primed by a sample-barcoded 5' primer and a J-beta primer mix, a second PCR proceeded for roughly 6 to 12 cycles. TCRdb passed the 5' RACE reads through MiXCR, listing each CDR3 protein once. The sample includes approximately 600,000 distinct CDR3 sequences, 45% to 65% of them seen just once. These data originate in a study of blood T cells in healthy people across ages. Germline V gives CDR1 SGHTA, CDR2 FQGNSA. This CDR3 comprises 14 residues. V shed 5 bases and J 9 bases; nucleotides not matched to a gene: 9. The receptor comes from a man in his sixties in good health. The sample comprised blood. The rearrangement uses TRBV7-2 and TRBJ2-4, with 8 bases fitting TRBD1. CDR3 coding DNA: TGTGCCAGCAGCCCACAGACAGGGGAAAGCATTCAGTACTTC. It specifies CASSPQTGESIQYF.